The 6 T cell receptor beta chains given below trace back to one sample, sequenced in a study of cytomegalovirus exposure and HLA in healthy donors. The PCR had 60 Vbeta and 13 Jbeta primers. Profiling relied on immunoSEQ multiplex PCR, and the TCRdb table lists in-frame clones only, not all of them. Of some 150,000 clones detected, about 61% appear once; the ten largest clones hold under 2.5%. The sequenced sample consisted of PBMCs. All receptors come from a woman aged 40 to 49 in good health and CMV-seronegative.

J is TRBJ1-6 and V is TRBV2; 9 bases match TRBD1. The V gene's germline CDR1 is SNHLY and CDR2 FYNNEI. This CDR3 contains 13 residues. Here the CDR3 DNA reads TGTGCTGGGGCACAGGGGGCTGGTTCACCCCTCCACTTT. This gives the protein CAGAQGAGSPLHF.

In its sample, this clone was seen a few times. The V and J genes are TRBV7-8 and TRBJ2-5; the D gene is possibly TRBD1 (6 bases). CDR3 length equals 15 residues. Germline-derived CDR1 and CDR2 are SGHVS and FQNEAQ. V lost 3 bases, J lost 5 bases, and 16 bases lay in between. CDR3 region: CASSFTTRGFETQYF. CDR3 nucleotide sequence: TGTGCCAGCAGCTTCACCACTAGGGGGTTCGAGACCCAGTACTTC.

The rearrangement uses TRBV6-1 and TRBJ1-2, with TRBD1 matching over 11 bases. Germline assignment: CDR1 MNHNS and CDR2 SASEGT. The ends lost 3 bases at V and 4 bases at J; junction bases unmatched: 4. This CDR3 is built from 15 residues. The CDR3 loop is CASSDRTGGPYGYTF. The CDR3 DNA sequence: TGTGCCAGCAGTGACAGGACAGGGGGCCCCTATGGCTACACCTTC.

The V gene is TRBV29-1, the J gene TRBJ2-5, with D possibly matching TRBD2 (6 bases). The DNA end is more similar to TRBJ2-7, so the J call may be wrong. CDR1 is SQVTM and CDR2 is ANQGSEA in the germline V gene. This CDR3 is 13 amino acids long. The CDR3: CSVVGLGSYEQYF. DNA for the CDR3: TGCAGCGTTGTGGGACTTGGTTCCTACGAGCAGTACTTC.

A remark on this clone: Distinct nucleotide sequences in the sample also encode this CDR3. The chain employs TRBV4-2 and TRBJ1-1; D unclear. This CDR3 spans 13 amino acids. V shed 0 bases and J shed 5 bases, with 7 bases lying between them. The germline V gene encodes CDR1 LGHNA and CDR2 YNFKEQ. This CDR3 is CASSQERGTEAFF. CDR3 sequence (DNA): TGTGCCAGCAGCCAAGAAAGAGGGACTGAAGCTTTCTTT.

The rearrangement joins TRBV4-2 to TRBJ1-2, with D possibly matching TRBD1 (6 bases). Germline loops: CDR1 LGHNA, CDR2 YNFKEQ. CDR3 size: 17 residues. V was trimmed by 2 bases and J by 8 bases, leaving 24 bases between them. The CDR3 DNA reads TGTGCCAGCAGCCAACACCCTCTACAGGGCCAAGGGGGAGGCTACACCTTC. As protein: CASSQHPLQGQGGGYTF.